Shown below are 15 T cell receptor beta chains from a single sample sequenced in a study of CD8+ T cells in alopecia areata. The sequencing template was cDNA reverse transcribed from extracted RNA. The table came from immunoSEQ multiplex PCR; TCRdb's copy has only in-frame clones and leaves some out. Of roughly 110,000 clones in the sample, roughly 84% were seen once. Noted treatment: oral pan-JAK inhibitor, 5-10 mg twice daily. The sample was CD8+ T cells sorted from blood, taken at week 24, from a patient treated with tofacitinib. The receptors shown here come from a human donor with alopecia areata.

This clone appeared a single time. The J gene is TRBJ2-5, the V gene TRBV7-2, with TRBD2 as a possible D gene (6 bases). V lost 5 bases to trimming and J lost 5 bases, with 18 bases between them. Germline CDR1 SGHTA, CDR2 FQGNSA. CDR3 length: 15 amino acids. The CDR3 DNA is TGTGCCAGCAGCCCCCGACCGGGACTGTGGGAGACCCAGTACTTC. Translated: CASSPRPGLWETQYF.

The rearrangement uses TRBV5-1 and TRBJ2-7; D is unclear. The CDR3 loop spans 13 amino acids. V lost 1 base and J lost 1, with 6 bases in between. Germline lookup yields CDR1 SGHRS and CDR2 YFSETQ. DNA for the CDR3: TGCGCCAGCAGCTTGACAGTATCCTACGAGCAGTACTTC. Translation gives CASSLTVSYEQYF.

The gene calls are TRBV4-2 and TRBJ2-2, with 8 bases matching TRBD1. Germline values: CDR1 LGHNA, CDR2 YNFKEQ. The CDR3 length is 16 residues. Losses at the gene ends were 0 bases for V and 1 base for J; bases not matched to a gene: 1. The chain's CDR3 is CASSQETGGNTGELFF. The CDR3, as DNA: TGTGCCAGCAGCCAAGAAACAGGGGGGAACACCGGGGAGCTGTTTTTT.

This chain links TRBV5-6 with TRBJ2-7; 16 bases align to TRBD2. The CDR3 length is 16 residues. Germline CDR1 SGHDT, CDR2 YYEEEE. The ends lost 4 bases at V and 4 bases at J; junction bases unmatched: 5. CDR3 sequence reads: CASSIGTSGGDYEQYF. The CDR3 nucleotides read TGTGCCAGCAGCATCGGGACTAGCGGGGGGGATTACGAGCAGTACTTC. The entire variable domain, with the rest obtained from reference TRBV5-6 and TRBJ2-7, is as follows: DAGVTQSPTHLIKTRGQQVTLRCSPKSGHDTVSWYQQALGQGPQFIFQYYEEEERQRGNFPDRFSGHQFPNYSSELNVNALLLGDSALYLCASSIGTSGGDYEQYFGPGTRLTVT.

About this clone: The junction departs from germline at one end; a sequencing error may be responsible. The CDR3 reads CSVEDTRDGYTF. For the CDR3, the DNA is TGCAGCGTGGAAGATACCAGGGACGGCTACACCTTC. This chain connects TRBV29-1 to TRBJ1-2; TRBD1 is a possible D gene (5 bases). Germline values: CDR1 SQVTM, CDR2 ANQGSEA. This CDR3 has 12 amino acids.

The chain combines TRBV27 with TRBJ2-2; TRBD2 aligns across 10 bases. Losses at the gene ends were 3 bases for V and 6 bases for J; bases not matched to a gene: 4. The CDR3 contains 15 residues. Per germline, CDR1 MNHEY and CDR2 SMNVEV (reference sequence). CDR3 coding DNA: TGTGCCAGCAGTTTTGGGCTAGCGGGGGCCGGGGAGCTGTTTTTT. Its protein is CASSFGLAGAGELFF.

This rearrangement joins TRBV2 to TRBJ2-5, with D possibly TRBD2 on 6 matching bases. CDR3 size: 12 residues. Deletions cut 5 bases from V and 3 bases from J, with 7 bases between. Germline CDR1 reads SNHLY; CDR2 reads FYNNEI. This CDR3 is CASSRLEETQYF. CDR3 DNA sequence: TGTGCCAGCAGTCGACTAGAAGAGACCCAGTACTTC. The variable domain in full, completed from reference TRBV2 and TRBJ2-5, reads EPEVTQTPSHQVTQMGQEVILRCVPISNHLYFYWYRQILGQKVEFLVSFYNNEISEKSEIFDDQFSVERPDGSNFTLKIRSTKLEDSAMYFCASSRLEETQYFGPGTRLLVL.

The rearrangement links TRBV4-1 to TRBJ2-1, with a possible D match to TRBD2 (5 bases). CDR1 and CDR2 from the germline V gene are MGHRA and YSYEKL. CDR3 length equals 14 residues. Trimming took off 1 base at V and 3 bases at J, with 7 bases between the two ends. The CDR3: CASSQVLGYNEQFF. The CDR3 nucleotides are TGCGCCAGCAGCCAAGTACTAGGCTACAATGAGCAGTTCTTC.

This clone appeared a few times. The chain is built from TRBV29-1 and TRBJ2-7; possible D gene TRBD2, 7 bases. CDR3 length: 13 amino acids. The germline gives CDR1 SQVTM, CDR2 ANQGSEA. Trimming stripped 2 bases from V and 3 bases from J, with 11 bases between. The CDR3 bases are TGCAGCGTTGAAACGGGGGGCCTCTACGAGCAGTACTTC. Translated: CSVETGGLYEQYF.

The rearrangement joins TRBV2 to TRBJ1-5; no reliable D call. This CDR3 comprises 13 residues. Trimming shortened V by 7 bases and J by 0 bases, and 7 bases separated the two germline ends. Germline assignment: CDR1 SNHLY and CDR2 FYNNEI. As DNA, the CDR3 is TGTGCCAGCACGCAGTATAGCAATCAGCCCCAGCATTTT. It translates to CASTQYSNQPQHF.

The chain combines TRBV6-5 with TRBJ2-1, with a tentative D call TRBD2 (6 bases). Trimming pared 5 bases from V and 2 bases from J, leaving 10 bases between. The germline V gene encodes CDR1 MNHEY and CDR2 SVGAGI. This CDR3 has 14 residues. In DNA, the CDR3 is TGTGCCAGCAGTCTAGCGTACACCTACAATGAGCAGTTCTTC. As protein: CASSLAYTYNEQFF.

The chain couples TRBV13 to TRBJ2-5; 7 nucleotides line up with TRBD2. Germline V gives CDR1 PRHDT, CDR2 FYEKMQ (reference sequence). V lost 4 bases, J lost 1 base, and 15 bases stayed unmatched. The CDR3 is made up of 18 amino acids. CDR3 loop: CASSYYQRGGGVQETQYF. As DNA, the CDR3 is TGTGCCAGCAGCTACTATCAAAGGGGCGGGGGAGTCCAAGAGACCCAGTACTTC.

The rearrangement uses TRBV27 and TRBJ2-5; D is undetermined. The J call may be incorrect, as the DNA end agrees better with TRBJ2-7. There are 13 residues in the CDR3. CDR1 and CDR2 from the germline V gene are MNHEY and SMNVEV (reference sequence). CDR3 amino acids: CASSYSVSYEQYF. CDR3 in DNA: TGTGCCAGCAGTTACTCCGTCTCCTACGAGCAGTACTTC.

V usage is TRBV7-9 and J usage is TRBJ1-1, with D unresolved. The length of the CDR3 is 12 residues. Germline V gives CDR1 SEHNR, CDR2 FQNEAQ (reference sequence). The V end lost 2 bases, the J end lost 1 base, and 2 bases lay between the germline ends. The DNA for the CDR3 is TGTGCCAGCAGCTTATCGAACACTGAAGCTTTCTTT. Its protein is CASSLSNTEAFF.

The rearrangement joins TRBV29-1 to TRBJ2-7, with D uncertain. The germline gives CDR1 SQVTM, CDR2 ANQGSEA. The V and J ends lost 2 bases and 0 bases respectively, with 14 bases between them. This CDR3 spans 15 amino acids. The CDR3 spells CSVERETASSYEQYF. The CDR3 coding sequence is TGCAGCGTTGAACGTGAGACGGCTAGCTCCTACGAGCAGTACTTC.